This TCR beta chain came from a study of T cells in Graves' hyperthyroidism and ophthalmopathy. This clonotype has at least ten counts. These patients, aged 18 to 65, had recently diagnosed hyperthyroidism lasting under 2 months. Exclusion of a patient resulted from uncontrolled infection, other autoimmune disease, pregnancy or lactation. The PBMCs had their origin in 10 ml of fresh peripheral blood. Amplification of TCR beta CDR3 regions was performed using RNA transcripts as template. With the HTBI primer set, the TCR CDR3 went through a first round of RT-PCR. MiXCR, applied by TCRdb to the multiplex PCR reads, yields one record per CDR3 protein. The table lists a few hundred thousand distinct CDR3 sequences, about 15% of them singletons. V lost 5 bases to trimming and J lost 5 bases; unmatched junction nucleotides: 9. The CDR3 covers 14 residues. Germline assignment: CDR1 DFQATT and CDR2 SNEGSKA (reference sequence).

Material for sequencing was blood. This TCR was recovered from a woman between 25 and 40 years old with Graves' hyperthyroidism. The rearrangement links TRBV20-1 to TRBJ2-1, with 7 bases lining up with TRBD2. The DNA of the CDR3 is TGCAGTGCTTACGAGCCGGGACTAAACAATGAGCAGTTCTTC. It translates to CSAYEPGLNNEQFF.